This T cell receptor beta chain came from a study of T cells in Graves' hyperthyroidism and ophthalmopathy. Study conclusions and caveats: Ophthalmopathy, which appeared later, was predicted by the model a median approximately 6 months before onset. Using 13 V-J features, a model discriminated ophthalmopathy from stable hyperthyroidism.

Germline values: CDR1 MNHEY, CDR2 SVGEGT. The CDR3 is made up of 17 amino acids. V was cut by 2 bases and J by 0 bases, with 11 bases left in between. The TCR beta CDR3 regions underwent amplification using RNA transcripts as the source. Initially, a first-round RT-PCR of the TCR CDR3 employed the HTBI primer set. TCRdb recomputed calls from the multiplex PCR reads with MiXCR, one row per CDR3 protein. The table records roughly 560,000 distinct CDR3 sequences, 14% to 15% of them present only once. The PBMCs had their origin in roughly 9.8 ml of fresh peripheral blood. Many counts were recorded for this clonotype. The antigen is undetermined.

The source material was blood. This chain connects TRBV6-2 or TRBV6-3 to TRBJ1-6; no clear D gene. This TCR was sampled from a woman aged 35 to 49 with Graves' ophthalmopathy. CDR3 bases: TGTGCCAGCAGTTACGGACGGACGAGCTCCTATAATTCACCCCTCCACTTT. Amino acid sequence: CASSYGRTSSYNSPLHF.